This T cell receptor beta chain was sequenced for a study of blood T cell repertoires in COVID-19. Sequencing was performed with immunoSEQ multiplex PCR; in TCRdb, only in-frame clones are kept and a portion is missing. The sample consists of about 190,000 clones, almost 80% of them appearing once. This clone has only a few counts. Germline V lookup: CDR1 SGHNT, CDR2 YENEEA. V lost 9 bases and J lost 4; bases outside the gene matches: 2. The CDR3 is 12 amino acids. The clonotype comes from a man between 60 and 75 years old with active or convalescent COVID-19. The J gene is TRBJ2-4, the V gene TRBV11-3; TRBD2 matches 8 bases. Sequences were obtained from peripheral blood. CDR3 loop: CARRGEKNIQYF. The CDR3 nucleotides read TGTGCCAGGCGGGGGGAGAAAAACATTCAGTACTTC. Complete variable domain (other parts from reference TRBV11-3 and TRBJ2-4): EAGVVQSPRYKIIEKKQPVAFWCNPISGHNTLYWYLQNLGQGPELLIRYENEEAVDDSQLPKDRFSAERLKGVDSTLKIQPAELGDSAVYLCARRGEKNIQYFGAGTRLSVL.